This T cell receptor beta chain was retrieved from a study of identical twins listed by TCRdb under 2016. At the level of the whole study: To test whether fetal clonotypes persist, this study deep-sequenced TCR alpha and beta repertoires from monozygotic twins, from unrelated adults of various ages, and from cord blood. To rule out contamination, the twin experiments were replicated at different times with different library preparation protocols. The research as a whole found: Invariant T cells such as MAIT and iNKT could partly confound zero-insertion analyses, though diverse VJ usage argued against this for most clonotypes. Compared with coincidental sharing between unrelated individuals, out-of-frame TCR alpha sequences shared between twins had an excess of sequences with low generation probability. Abundant cord blood beta clonotypes had fewer insertions, young adult naive repertoires showed a similar but weaker trend, and memory repertoires showed no such trend. In monozygotic twins, recombination models systematically underestimated out-of-frame TCR alpha sharing, but the models matched the sharing seen between unrelated individuals. Conclusions relied on cross-sectional statistical analysis, since the same donors could not be followed over many years. In beta out-of-frame sequences, excess twin sharing was weaker, because having fewer shared sequences lowered the signal-to-noise ratio.

All donors were healthy Caucasians. Three pairs of female monozygotic twins, all aged roughly 18 to 29 years, were included in the twin cohort. Positive isolation kits from Invitrogen were used to isolate CD4+ and CD8+ T cell populations. This clonotype came up once. Its antigen is unknown. A read error may account for a junction end that differs from germline. The CDR3 measures 10 amino acids from cysteine to phenylalanine. Solely the CDR3 DNA is kept, with 30 bases framed from the first base. Via the germline V gene, CDR1 is SGHTS and CDR2 YDEGEE. Library preparation used 5' RACE. The sequencer listed for this sample is Illumina HiSeq 2000. A universal primer binding site was added through template switching, and the final cDNA carried a unique molecular identifier so that TCR cDNA molecules could be counted accurately. Specific primers in the conserved constant-segment region were used to synthesize first-strand cDNA for TCR alpha and beta chains. To control for contamination, each cDNA library was double barcoded with a SMART-Mk sample barcode plus Illumina barcodes. Two successive PCR steps introduced TruSeq adapter sequences along with Illumina sample barcodes. The TCR alpha and beta cDNA libraries were sequenced on the Illumina HiSeq platform using custom primers. In the original analysis: MiGEC was used to process raw reads and extract unique molecular identifiers, and MiXCR was used to find CDR3 positions. Recombination models were inferred per individual with the repgenHMM and IGoR tools using an EM algorithm. Shared clonotype analysis was performed with the tcR package in R, normalizing sharing by the product of cloneset sizes. To study raw recombination without the effects of thymic and clonal selection, out-of-frame nonproductive sequences were analyzed. TCRdb cleaned the public reads at Q25 with fastp, built clones with MiXCR and kept in-frame beta chains. Records with the same CDR3 protein are collapsed into one entry carrying the most frequent genes and DNA. The V and J calls come from TCRdb's annotation, not from the publication. For this sample the table gives hundreds of thousands of distinct CDR3 sequences, of which around 20% were detected only once. 0.48% of the sample goes to the ten largest clones.

These data were also reused for a study on yellow fever vaccine responses in identical twins. Per that second paper: The T cell response to vaccination in identical twins was reported by the authors to appear partly convergent and partly personalized. Focusing on identical twins, the study followed the T cell clones that responded to the vaccine, and did so with precision.

Recombination joined TRBV5-8 with TRBJ1-2, with the D gene not clear enough to name. This receptor was identified in a woman under 30 in good health. Source material: CD4+ T cells sorted from blood. The CDR3 here reads CASSLAGHHF. The sequenced DNA is TGTGCCAGCAGCTTGGCGGGTCATCACTTC.